This entry is about one TCR beta chain. In germline, CDR1 is KGHSH, CDR2 LQKENI. J gave up 0 bases and V 2 bases, and 11 bases lay outside the gene matches. The CDR3 is 19 residues long. This record belongs to a study of cytomegalovirus exposure and HLA in healthy donors. PCR primers comprised 60 Vbeta and 13 Jbeta primers. The protocol was immunoSEQ multiplex PCR, while the TCRdb copy is restricted to in-frame clones and leaves out a portion. The repertoire shows approximately 140,000 clones; the top ten hold roughly 2.6%. This chain joins TRBV18 and TRBJ2-3; 10 nucleotides agree with TRBD2. The sample taken for sequencing was PBMCs. The receptor was derived from a man aged 40-50 years in good health and CMV-seronegative. DNA of the CDR3: TGTGCCAGCTCACCATTAGCGGGGGGCATCAAGTCTAGCACAGATACGCAGTATTTT. This encodes CASSPLAGGIKSSTDTQYF.